These 27 T cell receptor beta chains originate from one sample sequenced in a study of shared clonotypes between healthy human individuals. The assay was immunoSEQ multiplex PCR, and TCRdb's table has in-frame clones only and misses some. Counted here are about 1 million clones, around four fifths occurring once; the ten biggest clones make up about 1.4%. The sample comprised memory CD4+ T cells sorted from blood. Subset specified: CD45RA-negative fraction. These receptors were obtained from a man aged 18 to 35 in good health.

The V call is TRBV18, the J call TRBJ2-1; TRBD2 matches 13 bases. CDR1 and CDR2 (germline): KGHSH, LQKENI. This CDR3 has 16 amino acids. The junction had 5 bases not matched to a gene; V was cut back by 3 bases and J by 6 bases. The CDR3 nucleotides read TGTGCCAGCTCACCGCAGGGACTAGCGGGACTCAATGAGCAGTTCTTC. Translating it yields CASSPQGLAGLNEQFF.

J is TRBJ1-4 and V is TRBV20-1; a possible D gene is TRBD1 (6 bases). V lost 8 bases and J lost 4, with 8 bases in between. This CDR3 is built from 11 residues. CDR1 DFQATT and CDR2 SNEGSKA come from the germline V gene (reference sequence). This CDR3 is CSPRGNEKLFF. In DNA, the CDR3 is TGCAGTCCCAGGGGTAATGAAAAACTGTTTTTT.

A word on this clone: The same CDR3 arises from other DNA sequences in this sample as well. This chain connects TRBV5-1 to TRBJ2-3; possible D gene TRBD2, 5 bases. The germline V and J ends were trimmed by 0 bases and 0 bases, with 8 bases remaining between them. The CDR3 totals 15 residues. Per the germline V gene, CDR1 is SGHRS and CDR2 is YFSETQ. DNA of the CDR3: TGCGCCAGCAGCTTGGGGGGAGCGAGCACAGATACGCAGTATTTT. Protein product: CASSLGGASTDTQYF.

About this clone itself: This sample also contains other DNA sequences that code for the same CDR3. The chain recombines TRBV10-3 with TRBJ2-7, with D maybe TRBD2 (5 bases). The germline V and J ends were trimmed by 8 bases and 3 bases, with 8 bases remaining between them. Germline-derived CDR1 and CDR2 are ENHRY and SYGVKD. The CDR3 length is 11 residues. The CDR3 DNA is TGTGCCATCTCAGCGGACTACGAGCAGTACTTC. Its translation is CAISADYEQYF.

This clone was seen just once. The J gene is TRBJ1-3, the V gene TRBV10-2; no firm D call. Trimming took 10 bases from V and 0 from J, leaving 16 bases between them. Looked up from germline, CDR1 is WSHSY and CDR2 is SAAADI. This CDR3 contains 15 residues. CDR3 sequence (DNA): TGCGCCAACACACTACTAGGAGACTCTGGAAACACCATATATTTT. Amino acid sequence: CANTLLGDSGNTIYF.

The chain joins TRBV5-5 to TRBJ1-6; the D gene is possibly TRBD1 (5 bases). The CDR3 totals 16 residues. The germline gives CDR1 SGHKS, CDR2 YYEKEE (reference sequence). V was shortened by 2 bases and J by 7 bases, with 16 bases between the two germline ends. Here the CDR3 reads CASSFMTGSGNSPLHF. The CDR3 DNA reads as TGTGCCAGCAGCTTTATGACGGGGTCAGGGAATTCACCCCTCCACTTT. Full variable domain (rest looked up from reference TRBV5-5 and TRBJ1-6): DAGVTQSPTHLIKTRGQQVTLRCSPISGHKSVSWYQQVLGQGPQFIFQYYEKEERGRGNFPDRFSARQFPNYSSELNVNALLLGDSALYLCASSFMTGSGNSPLHFGNGTRLTVT.

CDR3 nucleotide sequence: TGTGCCAGCAGCTTACCAGGGGTGGACTATGGCTACACCTTC. Translated: CASSLPGVDYGYTF. The chain recombines TRBV5-8 with TRBJ1-2; D possibly corresponds to TRBD1 (6 bases). The V gene's germline CDR1 is SGHTS and CDR2 YDEGEE. The CDR3 extends over 14 amino acids. V lost 2 bases to trimming and J lost 3 bases, with 11 bases between them.

Here the CDR3 DNA reads TGTGCCAGCAGTGCCGGGACTAGCGGGAGAGTCACTGAGCAGTTCTTC. Protein sequence: CASSAGTSGRVTEQFF. This chain connects TRBV6-4 to TRBJ2-1, with 14 bases identical to TRBD2. The V gene's germline CDR1 is MRHNA and CDR2 SNTAGT. The CDR3 contains 16 residues. V was clipped by 4 bases and J by 9 bases; unmatched bases: 8.

In this sample, this clone turned up once. The V gene is TRBV4-1, the J gene TRBJ2-2; TRBD2 matches 10 bases. The V gene end was trimmed by 0 bases and the J gene end by 5 bases; junction bases not matched to a gene: 9. The CDR3 length is 18 residues. Germline V gene lookup returns CDR1 MGHRA and CDR2 YSYEKL. CDR3 in amino acids: CASSQEPSGGAFTGELFF. The CDR3 nucleotides read TGCGCCAGCAGCCAAGAGCCCAGCGGGGGGGCCTTTACCGGGGAGCTGTTTTTT.

At least ten counts were recorded for this clone. Other DNA sequences in the sample encode the same CDR3. The J gene is TRBJ2-3, the V gene TRBV7-3; TRBD2 aligns across 7 bases. The CDR3 spans 15 residues. V lost 2 bases, J lost 2 bases, and 4 bases stayed unmatched. Germline lookup yields CDR1 SGHTA and CDR2 FQGTGA. CDR3 in amino acids: CASSLRWDYTDTQYF. The DNA for the CDR3 is TGTGCCAGCAGCTTACGATGGGACTACACAGATACGCAGTATTTT.

This clone was found a few times. The chain couples TRBV27 to TRBJ2-2, with D hard to call. Germline V gene lookup returns CDR1 MNHEY and CDR2 SMNVEV (reference sequence). This CDR3 spans 15 amino acids. Trimming cost V 6 bases and J 1 base, with 12 bases left between them. The CDR3 bases are TGTGCCAGCAGGGAACTGACCAAGAACACCGGGGAGCTGTTTTTT. As protein: CASRELTKNTGELFF.

This rearrangement joins TRBV5-1 to TRBJ2-1; a possible D gene is TRBD2 (5 bases). Trimming shortened V by 0 bases and J by 4 bases, and 11 bases separated the two germline ends. The V gene's germline CDR1 is SGHRS and CDR2 YFSETQ. The CDR3 is 15 residues long. DNA of the CDR3: TGCGCCAGCAGCTTGGCTGAACCGGGGTACAATGAGCAGTTCTTC. Amino acid sequence: CASSLAEPGYNEQFF.

The rearrangement joins TRBV7-2 to TRBJ2-3, with D unresolved. Germline V gives CDR1 SGHTA, CDR2 FQGNSA. This CDR3 region has 18 residues. Deletions cut 5 bases from V and 2 bases from J, with 23 bases between. Here the CDR3 reads CASSTHSGSPRPTDTQYF. The CDR3 bases are TGTGCCAGCAGCACACATTCCGGGTCACCGCGCCCCACAGATACGCAGTATTTT.

V is TRBV7-8 and J is TRBJ2-1; 9 nucleotides agree with TRBD2. Germline values: CDR1 SGHVS, CDR2 FQNEAQ. The CDR3 contains 18 residues. V lost 2 bases to trimming and J lost 5 bases; unmatched junction nucleotides: 13. CDR3 loop: CASSLYRFGGRANNEQFF. The CDR3 DNA reads TGTGCCAGCAGCTTATATAGGTTCGGCGGGAGGGCCAACAATGAGCAGTTCTTC.

The chain is built from TRBV7-9 and TRBJ2-5; D not certain. The CDR3 is made up of 14 amino acids. Germline assignment: CDR1 SEHNR and CDR2 FQNEAQ (reference sequence). Deletions cut 6 bases from V and 5 bases from J, with 16 bases between. Here the CDR3 reads CASSPLDSRETQYF. Here the CDR3 DNA reads TGTGCCAGCAGTCCACTTGACTCGCGGGAGACCCAGTACTTC. Based on the CDR3 plus reference TRBV7-9 and TRBJ2-5, the full variable domain is DTGVSQNPRHKITKRGQNVTFRCDPISEHNRLYWYRQTLGQGPEFLTYFQNEAQLEKSRLLSDRFSAERPKGSFSTLEIQRTEQGDSAMYLCASSPLDSRETQYFGPGTRLLVL.

This sequence joins TRBV28 and TRBJ2-2, with D perhaps matching TRBD1 (5 bases). This CDR3 has 13 residues. Germline V lookup: CDR1 MDHEN, CDR2 SYDVKM. Trimming left V 6 bases short and J 0 bases short, with 5 bases between. The CDR3 spells CASRDTNTGELFF. The DNA of the CDR3 is TGTGCCAGCAGGGACACGAACACCGGGGAGCTGTTTTTT.

A remark on this clone: A read error may be the cause here, since a much bigger clone is one base away. The same CDR3 is also encoded by other DNA sequences in this sample. The chain employs TRBV5-4 and TRBJ2-5, with 16 positions matching TRBD2. The trim removed 3 bases at V and 2 bases at J, leaving 1 base unmatched. Germline CDR1 SGHNT, CDR2 YYREEE (reference sequence). The CDR3 sequence is 16 residues long. Here the CDR3 reads CASSSGLAGGQETQYF. The CDR3 coding sequence is TGTGCCAGCAGCTCGGGACTAGCGGGGGGGCAAGAGACCCAGTACTTC. Combining the CDR3 with reference TRBV5-4 and TRBJ2-5 gives the whole variable domain ETGVTQSPTHLIKTRGQQVTLRCSSQSGHNTVSWYQQALGQGPQFIFQYYREEENGRGNFPPRFSGLQFPNYSSELNVNALELDDSALYLCASSSGLAGGQETQYFGPGTRLLVL.

The chain carries TRBV5-4 and TRBJ2-2, with unresolved D. This CDR3 contains 13 residues. Per germline, CDR1 SGHNT and CDR2 YYREEE (reference sequence). Trimming took 3 bases from V and 1 from J, leaving 4 bases between them. The CDR3 reads CASSSLNTGELFF. As DNA, the CDR3 is TGTGCCAGCAGCTCTCTGAACACCGGGGAGCTGTTTTTT.

The chain employs TRBV18 and TRBJ2-5; perhaps TRBD2 as D (5 bases). The germline V gene encodes CDR1 KGHSH and CDR2 LQKENI. This CDR3 is 16 amino acids long. V was clipped by 5 bases and J by 5 bases, with 21 bases between them. In nucleotides, the CDR3 is TGTGCCAGCTCAGCTATAAGAGAGGGAGACCGGGAGACCCAGTACTTC. It specifies CASSAIREGDRETQYF.

The CDR3 DNA follows: TGTGCCAGCAGCTTAGTGGGACTAGCGTCGCAGTACTTC. Amino acids: CASSLVGLASQYF. This sequence joins TRBV7-2 and TRBJ2-7; 10 bases agree with TRBD2. V lost 1 base to trimming and J lost 9 bases; unmatched junction nucleotides: 3. CDR3 length equals 13 residues. Germline V CDR1 and CDR2: SGHTA, FQGNSA.

The J gene is TRBJ1-5, the V gene TRBV19, with D maybe TRBD1 (6 bases). This CDR3 has 15 amino acids. Per germline, CDR1 LNHDA and CDR2 SQIVND (reference sequence). V was shortened by 3 bases and J by 4 bases, with 13 bases between the two germline ends. DNA for the CDR3: TGTGCCAGTAGTATTGTCGGGGGCGGGAATCAGCCCCAGCATTTT. Translating gives CASSIVGGGNQPQHF.

The chain recombines TRBV7-2 with TRBJ2-2; possible D gene TRBD2, 5 bases. Germline CDR1 and CDR2: SGHTA and FQGNSA. There are 15 residues in the CDR3. V was clipped by 1 base and J by 5 bases, with 11 bases between them. The CDR3 is CASSLGELRTGELFF. CDR3 sequence (DNA): TGTGCCAGCAGCTTAGGGGAGCTCCGTACCGGGGAGCTGTTTTTT.

The rearrangement links TRBV5-1 to TRBJ2-5; 8 bases are shared with TRBD2. The germline CDR1 and CDR2 sequences are SGHRS and YFSETQ. J was trimmed by 5 bases and V by 8 bases; bases with no gene match: 11. This CDR3 region has 14 residues. The CDR3 DNA sequence: TGCGCCAGTAGTGTCGGGGGGGCCAAGGAGACCCAGTACTTC. Its translation: CASSVGGAKETQYF.

V usage is TRBV5-1 and J usage is TRBJ2-7; D gene unclear. Germline values: CDR1 SGHRS, CDR2 YFSETQ. The CDR3 is 14 residues long. V was cut by 0 bases and J by 5 bases, with 12 bases left in between. As DNA, the CDR3 is TGCGCCAGCAGCTTGGGTGGCGAAATCCACGAGCAGTACTTC. It translates to CASSLGGEIHEQYF. Based on the CDR3 plus reference TRBV5-1 and TRBJ2-7, the full variable domain is KAGVTQTPRYLIKTRGQQVTLSCSPISGHRSVSWYQQTPGQGLQFLFEYFSETQRNKGNFPGRFSGRQFSNSRSEMNVSTLELGDSALYLCASSLGGEIHEQYFGPGTRLTVT.

The rearrangement joins TRBV28 to TRBJ1-6, with 9 bases aligning to TRBD1. Trimming at V came to 3 bases and at J to 2 bases, leaving 11 bases not matched to a gene. Germline V gene sequence: CDR1 MDHEN, CDR2 SYDVKM. This CDR3 comprises 19 residues. The CDR3 protein is CASSFPTGGPSTYNSPLHF. The CDR3 DNA reads as TGTGCCAGCAGTTTTCCGACAGGGGGACCGAGTACCTATAATTCACCCCTCCACTTT.

V is TRBV5-1 and J is TRBJ1-4; TRBD1 matches 10 bases. The CDR3 spans 16 residues. V was pared by 3 bases and J by 14 bases, with 16 bases of the junction left unmatched. Looked up from germline, CDR1 is SGHRS and CDR2 is YFSETQ. Written as DNA, the CDR3 is TGCGCCAGCAGCTCGACAGGGGGCCCGGGGCTCAAAACTCTGTTTTTT. Residues: CASSSTGGPGLKTLFF.

The V and J genes are TRBV9 and TRBJ2-2; D is undetermined. The CDR3 runs to 12 residues. V shed 4 bases and J shed 5 bases, with 6 bases lying between them. CDR1 and CDR2 (germline): SGDLS, YYNGEE. CDR3 sequence (DNA): TGTGCCAGCAGCTTAAGGACCGGGGAGCTGTTTTTT. Translating it yields CASSLRTGELFF.